The present T cell receptor (beta chain) was sequenced within a study of CD8 T cells in Susac syndrome. As to this clonotype: Its antigen remains unidentified.

Trimming shortened V by 1 base and J by 7 bases, and 15 bases separated the two germline ends. CDR1 SGDLS and CDR2 YYNGEE come from the germline V gene. CDR3 length: 14 residues. Roughly 0.45 to 1 ug RNA was reverse transcribed with random hexamers. Multiplex PCR with immunoSEQ amplified the TCR beta CDR3 across 54 Vbeta and 13 Jbeta. TCRdb ran MiXCR on the immunoSEQ multiplex PCR reads and lists one entry per CDR3 protein. The sample lists approximately 80,000 distinct CDR3 sequences, 91% occurring once. Notes on the study in general: It was acknowledged in the study that the number of individuals who were included in its TCR sequencing and HLA analysis was relatively small.

J is TRBJ2-7 and V is TRBV9; D tentatively fits TRBD1 or TRBD2 (6 bases each). This receptor was obtained from a human donor with multiple sclerosis. Sample: CD8+ T cells from PBMCs. The CDR3 sequence: CASSVTGAQGEQYF. Written as DNA, the CDR3 is TGTGCCAGCAGCGTAACGGGGGCCCAGGGGGAGCAGTACTTC.